This entry lists 3 T cell receptor beta chains sequenced from one sample in a study of CD8+ T cells in alopecia areata (dated by TCRdb to the late 2010s). To prepare the library, the immunoSEQ multiplex PCR assay was applied. RNA was extracted from all samples and reverse transcribed into cDNA, which served as template for TCR sequencing. The clones in this table, taken by TCRdb from immuneACCESS, are in-frame only. Not every clone is retained; where verified, under half of the shortfall comes from an unresolved V gene, and the cause of the rest is unknown. The sample table shows about 98,000 clones, and under 45% are seen once. Jointly, the top ten make up 0.79% of the sample. Source material: CD4+ T cells sorted from blood. The receptors shown here come from a human donor with alopecia areata.

This clone was found a few times. Other DNA variants within this sample encode the same CDR3. This chain connects TRBV30 to TRBJ2-7; D unresolved. The germline V gene has CDR1 GTSNPN and CDR2 SVGIG (reference sequence). Trimming pared 2 bases from V and 2 bases from J, leaving 7 bases between. The CDR3 runs to 12 residues. The CDR3 region is CAWSRITYEQYF. DNA of the CDR3: TGTGCCTGGAGTAGGATTACCTACGAGCAGTACTTC.

This chain joins TRBV15 and TRBJ2-2, with 12 bases fitting TRBD2. The V gene's germline CDR1 is LNHNV and CDR2 YYDKDF (reference sequence). V shed 7 bases and J 6 bases; nucleotides not matched to a gene: 3. The CDR3 runs 14 residues. CDR3 protein: CATTSSGRAGELFF. Here the CDR3 DNA reads TGTGCCACCACATCTAGCGGGAGGGCCGGGGAGCTGTTTTTT.

The sample holds a few counts of this clone. The chain is built from TRBV29-1 and TRBJ2-5; D ambiguous. The germline CDR1 and CDR2 sequences are SQVTM and ANQGSEA. The CDR3 is made up of 12 amino acids. The V gene lost 5 bases and the J gene lost 3 bases, with 10 bases spanning the gap. CDR3 region: CSVSSVEETQYF. The CDR3 DNA reads TGCAGCGTTTCGAGCGTTGAAGAGACCCAGTACTTC.